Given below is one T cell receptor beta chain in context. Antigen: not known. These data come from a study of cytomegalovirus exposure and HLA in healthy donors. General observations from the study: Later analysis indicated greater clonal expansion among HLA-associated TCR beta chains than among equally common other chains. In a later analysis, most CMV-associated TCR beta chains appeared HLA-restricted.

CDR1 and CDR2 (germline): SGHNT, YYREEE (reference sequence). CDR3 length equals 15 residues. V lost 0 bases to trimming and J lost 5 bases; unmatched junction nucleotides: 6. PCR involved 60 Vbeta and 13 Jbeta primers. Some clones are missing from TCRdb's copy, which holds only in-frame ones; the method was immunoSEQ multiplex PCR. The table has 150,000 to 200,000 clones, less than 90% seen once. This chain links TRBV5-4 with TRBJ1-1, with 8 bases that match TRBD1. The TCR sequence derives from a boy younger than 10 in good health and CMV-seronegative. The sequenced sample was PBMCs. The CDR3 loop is CASSLVGQVYTEAFF. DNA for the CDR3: TGTGCCAGCAGCTTGGTGGGACAGGTATATACTGAAGCTTTCTTT.